This entry concerns a single TCR beta chain. This specimen comes from a study of shared clonotypes between healthy human individuals. Study-level background: In total, the donors were two women and a few men aged 18 to 49.

TCRdb's copy holds only in-frame clones and misses some; the assay was immunoSEQ multiplex PCR. The sample has some 1.5 million clones, nearly 99% seen once. Germline lookup yields CDR1 KGHSH and CDR2 LQKENI. CDR3 length equals 15 residues. Trimming at V came to 6 bases and at J to 0 bases, leaving 5 bases not matched to a gene. The sequenced material came from naive CD4+ T cells sorted from blood. Subset noted: CD45RA+ positively selected. The chain carries TRBV18 and TRBJ1-5; 7 nucleotides match TRBD1. This receptor was obtained from a man aged 25-40 years in good health. CDR3 protein: CASSPGTASNQPQHF. The CDR3 nucleotides read TGTGCCAGCTCCCCCGGGACAGCTAGCAATCAGCCCCAGCATTTT.